This T cell receptor beta chain was captured in a study of post-analysis software for immune sequencing data. Overall study findings and caveats: In patients, about five TRBV segments were more frequent than in controls, with TRBV5-6, TRBV5-1 and TRBV20-1 among them.

Unique molecular identifiers were present in the TCR beta cDNA libraries. TCRdb recomputed calls from the PCR reads with MiXCR, one row per CDR3 protein. Among hundreds of thousands of distinct CDR3 sequences, roughly 27% were seen once, and the ten largest hold 0.55% to 0.65%. CDR1 is PRHDT, CDR2 FYEKMQ, per germline (reference sequence). Trimming cost V 3 bases and J 1 base; bases outside gene matches: 10. The CDR3 spans 17 residues. With respect to this clonotype: Its cognate antigen is unknown.

The specimen was blood. The receptor comes from a girl aged 5-17 years with multiple sclerosis. The V and J genes are TRBV13 and TRBJ2-5; 8 bases are shared with TRBD1. The CDR3 DNA reads as TGTGCCAGCAGCTTGTTTCGCCGGACAGGGCTCCAAGAGACCCAGTACTTC. It is translated as CASSLFRRTGLQETQYF.